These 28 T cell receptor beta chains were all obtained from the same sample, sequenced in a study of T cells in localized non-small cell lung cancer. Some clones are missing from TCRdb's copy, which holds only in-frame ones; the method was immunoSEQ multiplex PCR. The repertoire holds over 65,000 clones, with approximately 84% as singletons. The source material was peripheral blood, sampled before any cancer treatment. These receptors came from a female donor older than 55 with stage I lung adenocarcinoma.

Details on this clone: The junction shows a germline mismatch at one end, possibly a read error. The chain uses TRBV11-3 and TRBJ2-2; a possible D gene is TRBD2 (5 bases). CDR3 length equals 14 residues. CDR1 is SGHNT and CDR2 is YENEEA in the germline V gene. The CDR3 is CASSLREATGELLF. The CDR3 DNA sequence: TGTGCCAGCAGCTTACGAGAGGCCACCGGGGAGCTGCTTTTT.

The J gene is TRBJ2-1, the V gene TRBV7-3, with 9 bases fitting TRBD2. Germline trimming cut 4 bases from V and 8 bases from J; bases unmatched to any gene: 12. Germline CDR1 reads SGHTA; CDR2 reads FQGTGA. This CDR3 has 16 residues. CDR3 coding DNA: TGTGCCAGCAGCTCCCAGGCGGGAGGGCCTCTGTATGAGCAGTTCTTC. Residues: CASSSQAGGPLYEQFF. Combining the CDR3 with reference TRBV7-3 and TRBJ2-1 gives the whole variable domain GAGVSQTPSNKVTEKGKYVELRCDPISGHTALYWYRQSLGQGPEFLIYFQGTGAADDSGLPNDRFFAVRPEGSVSTLKIQRTERGDSAVYLCASSSQAGGPLYEQFFGPGTRLTVL.

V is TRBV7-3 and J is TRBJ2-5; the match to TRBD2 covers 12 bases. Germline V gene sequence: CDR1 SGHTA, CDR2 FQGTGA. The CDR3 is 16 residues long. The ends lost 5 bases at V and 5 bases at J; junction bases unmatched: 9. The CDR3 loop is CASSASSGRVAETQYF. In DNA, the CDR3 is TGTGCCAGCAGCGCCTCTAGCGGGAGGGTTGCGGAGACCCAGTACTTC. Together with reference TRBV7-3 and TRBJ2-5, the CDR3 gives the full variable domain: GAGVSQTPSNKVTEKGKYVELRCDPISGHTALYWYRQSLGQGPEFLIYFQGTGAADDSGLPNDRFFAVRPEGSVSTLKIQRTERGDSAVYLCASSASSGRVAETQYFGPGTRLLVL.

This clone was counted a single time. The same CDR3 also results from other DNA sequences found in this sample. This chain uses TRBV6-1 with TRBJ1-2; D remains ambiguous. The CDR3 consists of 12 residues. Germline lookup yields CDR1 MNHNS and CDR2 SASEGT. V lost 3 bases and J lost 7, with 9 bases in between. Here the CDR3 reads CASSEERFGYTF. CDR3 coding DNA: TGTGCCAGCAGTGAGGAACGTTTTGGCTACACCTTC.

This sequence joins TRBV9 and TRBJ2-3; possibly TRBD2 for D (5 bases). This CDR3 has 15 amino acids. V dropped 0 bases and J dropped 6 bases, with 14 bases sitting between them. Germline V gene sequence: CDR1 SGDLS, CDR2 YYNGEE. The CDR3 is CASSVVPLAPDTQYF. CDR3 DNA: TGTGCCAGCAGCGTAGTTCCCCTAGCCCCCGATACGCAGTATTTT. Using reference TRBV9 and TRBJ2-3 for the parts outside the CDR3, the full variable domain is DSGVTQTPKHLITATGQRVTLRCSPRSGDLSVYWYQQSLDQGLQFLIQYYNGEERAKGNILERFSAQQFPDLHSELNLSSLELGDSALYFCASSVVPLAPDTQYFGPGTRLTVL.

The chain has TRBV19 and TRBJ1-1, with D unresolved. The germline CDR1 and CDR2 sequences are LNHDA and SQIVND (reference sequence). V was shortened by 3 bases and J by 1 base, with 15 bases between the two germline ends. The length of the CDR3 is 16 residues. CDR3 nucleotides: TGTGCCAGTAGTATTTTTGGGGTGGGGAAGAACACTGAAGCTTTCTTT. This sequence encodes CASSIFGVGKNTEAFF. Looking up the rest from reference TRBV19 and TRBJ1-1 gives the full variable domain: DGGITQSPKYLFRKEGQNVTLSCEQNLNHDAMYWYRQDPGQGLRLIYYSQIVNDFQKGDIAEGYSVSREKKESFPLTVTSAQKNPTAFYLCASSIFGVGKNTEAFFGQGTRLTVV.

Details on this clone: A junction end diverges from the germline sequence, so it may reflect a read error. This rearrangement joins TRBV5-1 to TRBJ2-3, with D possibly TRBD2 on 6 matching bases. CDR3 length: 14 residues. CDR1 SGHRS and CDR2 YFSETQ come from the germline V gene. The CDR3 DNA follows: TGCGCCAGCAGCGAGACCGGGAGCTCAGACACGCAGTATTTT. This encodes CASSETGSSDTQYF. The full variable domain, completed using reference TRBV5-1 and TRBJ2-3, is KAGVTQTPRYLIKTRGQQVTLSCSPISGHRSVSWYQQTPGQGLQFLFEYFSETQRNKGNFPGRFSGRQFSNSRSEMNVSTLELGDSALYLCASSETGSSDTQYFGPGTRLTVL.

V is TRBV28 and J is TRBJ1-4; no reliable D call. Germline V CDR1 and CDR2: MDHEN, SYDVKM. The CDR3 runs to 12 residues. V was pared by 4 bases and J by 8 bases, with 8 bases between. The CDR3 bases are TGTGCCAGCAGTTCTCCTTGGGAAAAACTGTTTTTT. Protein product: CASSSPWEKLFF.

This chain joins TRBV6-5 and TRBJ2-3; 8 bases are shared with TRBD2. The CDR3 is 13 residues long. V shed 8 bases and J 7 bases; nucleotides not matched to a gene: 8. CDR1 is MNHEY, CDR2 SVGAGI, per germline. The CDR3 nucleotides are TGTGCCAGCCGAGCGGGGGCGGGAAATACGCAGTATTTT. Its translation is CASRAGAGNTQYF.

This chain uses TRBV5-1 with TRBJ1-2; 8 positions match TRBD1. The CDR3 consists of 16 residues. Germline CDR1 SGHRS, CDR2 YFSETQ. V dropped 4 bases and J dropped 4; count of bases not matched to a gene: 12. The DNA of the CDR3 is TGCGCCAGCAGCCCGGGGACAGGAGACGGGGGCTATGGCTACACCTTC. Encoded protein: CASSPGTGDGGYGYTF.

The CDR3 sequence: CASTRGGQMIEETQYF. The CDR3 DNA sequence: TGTGCCAGCACTCGGGGGGGCCAGATGATAGAAGAGACCCAGTACTTC. The gene calls are TRBV6-6 and TRBJ2-5; the match to TRBD2 covers 8 bases. The CDR3 extends over 16 amino acids. The germline V gene has CDR1 MNHNY and CDR2 SVGAGI (reference sequence). V lost 7 bases, J lost 3 bases, and 13 bases stayed unmatched.

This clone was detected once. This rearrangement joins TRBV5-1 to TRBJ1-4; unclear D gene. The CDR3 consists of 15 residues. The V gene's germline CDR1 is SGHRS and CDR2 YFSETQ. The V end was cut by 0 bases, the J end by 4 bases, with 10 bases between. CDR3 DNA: TGCGCCAGCAGCTTGGCGGTGCGGGATAATGAAAAACTGTTTTTT. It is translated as CASSLAVRDNEKLFF.

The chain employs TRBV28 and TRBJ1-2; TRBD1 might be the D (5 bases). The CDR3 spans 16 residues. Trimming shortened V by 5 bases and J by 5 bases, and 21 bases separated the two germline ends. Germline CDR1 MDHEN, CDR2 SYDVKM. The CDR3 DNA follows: TGTGCCAGCAGTGCCCAGCCAGGGCACCCAGCATATGGCTACACCTTC. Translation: CASSAQPGHPAYGYTF.

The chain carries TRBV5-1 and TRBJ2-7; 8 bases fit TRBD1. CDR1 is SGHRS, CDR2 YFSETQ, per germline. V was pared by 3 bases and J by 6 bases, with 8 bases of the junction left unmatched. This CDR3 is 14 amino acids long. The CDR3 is CASSSWTGSSEQYF. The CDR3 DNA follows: TGCGCCAGCAGCTCCTGGACAGGGAGTAGCGAGCAGTACTTC.

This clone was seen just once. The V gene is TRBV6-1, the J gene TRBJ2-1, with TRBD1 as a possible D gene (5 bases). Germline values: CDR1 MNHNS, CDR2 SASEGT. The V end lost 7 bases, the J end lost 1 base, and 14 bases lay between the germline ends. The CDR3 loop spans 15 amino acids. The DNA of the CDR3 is TGTGCCAGCATCCAAGACAGACCTTCCTACAATGAGCAGTTCTTC. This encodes CASIQDRPSYNEQFF.

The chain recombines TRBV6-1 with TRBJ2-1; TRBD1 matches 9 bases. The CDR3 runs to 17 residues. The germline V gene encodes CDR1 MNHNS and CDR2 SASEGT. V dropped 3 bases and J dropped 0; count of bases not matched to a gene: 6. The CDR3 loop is CASSDRQGVFSYNEQFF. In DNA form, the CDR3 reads TGTGCCAGCAGTGACCGACAGGGGGTATTCTCCTACAATGAGCAGTTCTTC.

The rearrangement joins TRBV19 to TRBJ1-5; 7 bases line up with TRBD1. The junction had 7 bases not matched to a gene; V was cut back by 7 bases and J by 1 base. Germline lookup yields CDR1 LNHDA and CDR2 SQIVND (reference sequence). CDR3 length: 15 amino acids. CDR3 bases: TGTGCCAGTACTGTAGGGGACAGAAGCAATCAGCCCCAGCATTTT. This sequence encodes CASTVGDRSNQPQHF.

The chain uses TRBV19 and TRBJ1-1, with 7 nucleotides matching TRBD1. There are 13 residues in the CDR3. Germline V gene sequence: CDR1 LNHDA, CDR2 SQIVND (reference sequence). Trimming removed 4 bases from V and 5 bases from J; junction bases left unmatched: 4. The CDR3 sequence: CASSRQGVTEAFF. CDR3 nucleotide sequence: TGTGCCAGTAGTAGACAGGGAGTGACTGAAGCTTTCTTT.

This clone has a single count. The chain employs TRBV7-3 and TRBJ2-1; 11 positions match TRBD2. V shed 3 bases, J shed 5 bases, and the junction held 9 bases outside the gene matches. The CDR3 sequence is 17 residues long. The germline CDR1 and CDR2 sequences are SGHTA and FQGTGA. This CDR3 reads CASSFLPSGGRHNEQFF. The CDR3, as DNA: TGTGCCAGCAGCTTCCTTCCTAGCGGGGGGCGACACAATGAGCAGTTCTTC.

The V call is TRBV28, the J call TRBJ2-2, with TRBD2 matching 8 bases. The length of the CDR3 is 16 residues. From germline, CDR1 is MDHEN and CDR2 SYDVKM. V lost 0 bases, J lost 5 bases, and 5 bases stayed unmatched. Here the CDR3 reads CASSLWGLGVTGELFF. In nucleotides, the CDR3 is TGTGCCAGCAGTTTATGGGGACTAGGAGTAACCGGGGAGCTGTTTTTT. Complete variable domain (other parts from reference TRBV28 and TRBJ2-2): DVKVTQSSRYLVKRTGEKVFLECVQDMDHENMFWYRQDPGLGLRLIYFSYDVKMKEKGDIPEGYSVSREKKERFSLILESASTNQTSMYLCASSLWGLGVTGELFFGEGSRLTVL.

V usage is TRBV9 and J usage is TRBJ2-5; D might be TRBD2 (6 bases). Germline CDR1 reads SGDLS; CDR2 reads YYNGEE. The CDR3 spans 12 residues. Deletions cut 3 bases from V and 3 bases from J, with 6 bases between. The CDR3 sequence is CASSGGEETQYF. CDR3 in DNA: TGTGCCAGCAGCGGGGGGGAAGAGACCCAGTACTTC.

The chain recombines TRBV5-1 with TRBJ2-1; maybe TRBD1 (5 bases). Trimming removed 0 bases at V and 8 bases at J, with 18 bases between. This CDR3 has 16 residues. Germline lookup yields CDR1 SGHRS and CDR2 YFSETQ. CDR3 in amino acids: CASSLGAIRSRDEQFF. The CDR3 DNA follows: TGCGCCAGCAGCTTGGGAGCCATCCGCTCCAGGGATGAGCAGTTCTTC. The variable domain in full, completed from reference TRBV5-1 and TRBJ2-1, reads KAGVTQTPRYLIKTRGQQVTLSCSPISGHRSVSWYQQTPGQGLQFLFEYFSETQRNKGNFPGRFSGRQFSNSRSEMNVSTLELGDSALYLCASSLGAIRSRDEQFFGPGTRLTVL.

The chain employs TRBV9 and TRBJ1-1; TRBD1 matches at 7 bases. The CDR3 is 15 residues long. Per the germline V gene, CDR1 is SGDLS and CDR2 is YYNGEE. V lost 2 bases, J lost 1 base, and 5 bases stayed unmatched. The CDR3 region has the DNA TGTGCCAGCAGCGTGGCCCCAGGGGGGAACACTGAAGCTTTCTTT. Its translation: CASSVAPGGNTEAFF.

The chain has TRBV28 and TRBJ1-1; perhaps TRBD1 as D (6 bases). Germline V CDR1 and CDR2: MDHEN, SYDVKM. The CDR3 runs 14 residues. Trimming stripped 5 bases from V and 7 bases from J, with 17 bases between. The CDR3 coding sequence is TGTGCCAGCAGTCTCCCCGACAGGAATAGTGAAGCTTTCTTT. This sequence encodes CASSLPDRNSEAFF.

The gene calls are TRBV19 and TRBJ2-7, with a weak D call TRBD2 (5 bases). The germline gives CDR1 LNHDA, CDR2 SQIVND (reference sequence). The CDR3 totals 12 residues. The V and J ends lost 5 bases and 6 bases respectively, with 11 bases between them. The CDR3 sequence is CASSEPAGEQYF. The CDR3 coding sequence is TGTGCCAGTAGTGAGCCCGCGGGCGAGCAGTACTTC.

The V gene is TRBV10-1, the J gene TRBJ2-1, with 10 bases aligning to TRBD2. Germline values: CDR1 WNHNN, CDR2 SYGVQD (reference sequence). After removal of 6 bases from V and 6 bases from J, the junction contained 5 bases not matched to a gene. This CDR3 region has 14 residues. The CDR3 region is CASSGLAATNEQFF. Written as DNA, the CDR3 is TGCGCCAGCAGCGGACTAGCGGCTACCAATGAGCAGTTCTTC.

CDR3 amino acids: CASSRDRGEAFF. In DNA form, the CDR3 reads TGTGCCAGCTCCCGAGACCGGGGTGAAGCTTTCTTT. This chain uses TRBV7-9 with TRBJ1-1, with D unclear. Germline loops: CDR1 SEHNR, CDR2 FQNEAQ (reference sequence). V was trimmed by 8 bases and J by 7 bases, leaving 14 bases between them. The CDR3 runs 12 residues.

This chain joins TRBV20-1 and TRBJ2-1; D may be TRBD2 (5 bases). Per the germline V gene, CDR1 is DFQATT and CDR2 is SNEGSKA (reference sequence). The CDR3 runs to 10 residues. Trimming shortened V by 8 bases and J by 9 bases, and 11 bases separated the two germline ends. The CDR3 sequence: CSPGLIEQFF. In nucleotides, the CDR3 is TGCAGTCCCGGACTTATTGAGCAGTTCTTC.